Shown below are 32 T cell receptor beta chains from a single sample sequenced in a study of T cell changes during pregnancy in multiple sclerosis. Clones were sequenced by immunoSEQ multiplex PCR, and TCRdb holds only the in-frame ones, with some missing. The data hold approximately 41,000 clones, with roughly 88% observed a single time. Sequencing was carried out using PBMCs (not recorded whether the cells were cultured). The receptors were sampled from a female donor with multiple sclerosis, enrolled in a pregnancy study.

The rearrangement joins TRBV28 to TRBJ1-1, with 11 bases that match TRBD1. Germline V gives CDR1 MDHEN, CDR2 SYDVKM. V gave up 10 bases and J gave up 7 bases; unmatched junction bases: 11. CDR3 length: 14 residues. DNA of the CDR3: TGTGCCACCGTATATCCGGGACAGGGGGTTGAAGCTTTCTTT. Protein: CATVYPGQGVEAFF. The full variable domain, its missing parts supplied by reference TRBV28 and TRBJ1-1, is DVKVTQSSRYLVKRTGEKVFLECVQDMDHENMFWYRQDPGLGLRLIYFSYDVKMKEKGDIPEGYSVSREKKERFSLILESASTNQTSMYLCATVYPGQGVEAFFGQGTRLTVV.

This chain uses TRBV6-4 with TRBJ2-1, with 7 nucleotides matching TRBD1. Looked up from germline, CDR1 is MRHNA and CDR2 is SNTAGT. The CDR3 covers 16 residues. V shed 6 bases and J 5 bases; nucleotides not matched to a gene: 13. CDR3 region: CASSAQDREGNNEQFF. In nucleotides, the CDR3 is TGTGCCAGCAGCGCCCAAGACAGGGAAGGGAACAATGAGCAGTTCTTC.

The CDR3: CASTPRGSGSHNEQFF. The CDR3 DNA is TGTGCCAGCACCCCCCGGGGTAGCGGGAGCCACAATGAGCAGTTCTTC. This chain connects TRBV9 to TRBJ2-1; 9 nucleotides match TRBD2. The germline V gene encodes CDR1 SGDLS and CDR2 YYNGEE. V was clipped by 6 bases and J by 5 bases; unmatched bases: 12. The CDR3 runs 16 residues.

The chain links TRBV27 to TRBJ2-3; the D is unclear. This CDR3 has 13 residues. CDR1 is MNHEY and CDR2 is SMNVEV in the germline V gene (reference sequence). V gave up 4 bases and J gave up 1 base, with 6 bases separating them. The CDR3 here is CASSSLGTDTQYF. The CDR3 DNA follows: TGTGCCAGCAGTTCACTGGGCACAGATACGCAGTATTTT.

This clone has only a few counts. The chain links TRBV28 to TRBJ1-2, with unresolved D. The CDR3 covers 12 residues. V gave up 6 bases and J gave up 4 bases, with 9 bases separating them. The germline V gene has CDR1 MDHEN and CDR2 SYDVKM. The CDR3 is CASSLEGYGYTF. In nucleotides, the CDR3 is TGTGCCAGCAGCTTGGAGGGCTATGGCTACACCTTC.

The chain recombines TRBV7-9 with TRBJ1-1, with D uncertain. In germline, CDR1 is SEHNR, CDR2 FQNEAQ (reference sequence). Trimming pared 3 bases from V and 5 bases from J, leaving 10 bases between. The CDR3 is 13 residues long. CDR3 amino acids: CASSFGSGTEAFF. CDR3 nucleotides: TGTGCCAGCAGCTTCGGCAGCGGGACTGAAGCTTTCTTT.

The gene calls are TRBV7-2 and TRBJ2-3, with TRBD1 matching 8 bases. Germline CDR1 is SGHTA and CDR2 is FQGNSA. V dropped 6 bases and J dropped 3; count of bases not matched to a gene: 5. The CDR3 has 14 residues. The CDR3 coding sequence is TGTGCCAGCAGTACCGACAGGGGAACAGATACGCAGTATTTT. Its protein product is CASSTDRGTDTQYF.

In its sample, this clone was seen once. The genes are TRBV18 and TRBJ2-5; no clear D. V shed 0 bases and J shed 4 bases, with 12 bases lying between them. Germline loops: CDR1 KGHSH, CDR2 LQKENI. This CDR3 comprises 15 residues. The CDR3 is CASSPPSALGETQYF. CDR3 DNA: TGTGCCAGCTCACCACCCTCAGCGCTTGGAGAGACCCAGTACTTC.

The chain joins TRBV5-6 to TRBJ2-1, with 10 bases matching TRBD2. V lost 4 bases to trimming and J lost 12 bases; unmatched junction nucleotides: 10. CDR1 and CDR2 from the germline V gene are SGHDT and YYEEEE. The CDR3 runs to 14 residues. CDR3 DNA sequence: TGTGCCAGCAGCCCCGGGGGGTTAGCGGGAGGGCAGTTCTTC. Amino acid sequence: CASSPGGLAGGQFF. Drawing the rest from reference TRBV5-6 and TRBJ2-1, the complete variable domain is DAGVTQSPTHLIKTRGQQVTLRCSPKSGHDTVSWYQQALGQGPQFIFQYYEEEERQRGNFPDRFSGHQFPNYSSELNVNALLLGDSALYLCASSPGGLAGGQFFGPGTRLTVL.

The count of this clone is one. This sequence joins TRBV5-4 and TRBJ2-1; D gene ambiguous. The CDR3 contains 15 residues. Trimming cost V 2 bases and J 8 bases, with 17 bases left between them. From germline, CDR1 is SGHNT and CDR2 YYREEE (reference sequence). The CDR3 here is CASSLGDLGEDEQFF. The CDR3 region has the DNA TGTGCCAGCAGCTTAGGAGACCTAGGCGAGGATGAGCAGTTCTTC.

The chain couples TRBV6-1 to TRBJ2-2; the D gene is possibly TRBD1 (6 bases). This CDR3 is built from 15 residues. Per the germline V gene, CDR1 is MNHNS and CDR2 is SASEGT. Trimming stripped 8 bases from V and 0 bases from J, with 13 bases between. The CDR3 nucleotides read TGTGCCAGCTTCGGACAGACTCCGAACACCGGGGAGCTGTTTTTT. Translation: CASFGQTPNTGELFF.

This sequence joins TRBV11-2 and TRBJ2-5; 7 positions match TRBD2. The germline V gene encodes CDR1 SGHAT and CDR2 FQNNGV. With 6 bases clipped from V and 5 bases from J, the junction kept 12 bases outside the gene matches. There are 15 residues in the CDR3. CDR3 sequence reads: CASSSMTGGSETQYF. The DNA of the CDR3 is TGTGCCAGCAGTTCCATGACGGGGGGATCGGAGACCCAGTACTTC.

The chain has TRBV9 and TRBJ1-4; perhaps TRBD1 as D (6 bases). Looked up from germline, CDR1 is SGDLS and CDR2 is YYNGEE. With 0 bases removed from V and 6 bases from J, the gap between germline ends came to 12 bases. The CDR3 runs 15 residues. The CDR3 DNA reads as TGTGCCAGCAGCGTAGGGGGCAGGGGAGATGAAAAACTGTTTTTT. It yields the protein CASSVGGRGDEKLFF.

This clone has a single count. J is TRBJ2-1 and V is TRBV6-4; 12 nucleotides align to TRBD2. Per the germline V gene, CDR1 is MRHNA and CDR2 is SNTAGT. This CDR3 region has 16 residues. Losses at the gene ends were 4 bases for V and 9 bases for J; bases not matched to a gene: 10. The CDR3 nucleotides are TGTGCCAGCAGTGTTAGGCCTAGCGGGAGGGCCATTGAGCAGTTCTTC. Encoded protein: CASSVRPSGRAIEQFF.

The chain carries TRBV2 and TRBJ2-7; TRBD2 matches at 12 bases. V shed 6 bases and J 8 bases; nucleotides not matched to a gene: 2. CDR3 length: 12 residues. In germline, CDR1 is SNHLY, CDR2 FYNNEI. CDR3 in amino acids: CASRTSGSKQYF. The CDR3 nucleotides read TGTGCCAGCAGGACTAGCGGGAGTAAGCAGTACTTC.

The chain joins TRBV6-1 to TRBJ2-1; 8 bases are a match to TRBD2. Germline V lookup: CDR1 MNHNS, CDR2 SASEGT. This CDR3 is built from 15 residues. Trimming removed 8 bases from V and 0 bases from J; junction bases left unmatched: 6. DNA of the CDR3: TGTGCCAGCTCTAGCGGGCCGAGCTCCTACAATGAGCAGTTCTTC. It is translated as CASSSGPSSYNEQFF.

The chain is built from TRBV19 and TRBJ2-1; D gene unclear. The CDR3 runs to 13 residues. V gave up 0 bases and J gave up 7 bases, with 7 bases separating them. CDR1 is LNHDA and CDR2 is SQIVND in the germline V gene (reference sequence). Here the CDR3 reads CASSIESGNEQFF. CDR3 sequence (DNA): TGTGCCAGTAGTATAGAATCTGGAAATGAGCAGTTCTTC. Full variable domain (outside the CDR3, taken from reference TRBV19 and TRBJ2-1): DGGITQSPKYLFRKEGQNVTLSCEQNLNHDAMYWYRQDPGQGLRLIYYSQIVNDFQKGDIAEGYSVSREKKESFPLTVTSAQKNPTAFYLCASSIESGNEQFFGPGTRLTVL.

The chain has TRBV4-2 and TRBJ1-3, with TRBD1 matching 10 bases. This CDR3 is built from 15 residues. V dropped 4 bases and J dropped 2; count of bases not matched to a gene: 2. Germline V gene sequence: CDR1 LGHNA, CDR2 YNFKEQ. In DNA, the CDR3 is TGTGCCAGCAGCCGGGGACAGGGGCCTGGAAACACCATATATTTT. Residues: CASSRGQGPGNTIYF.

The chain links TRBV10-3 to TRBJ1-5, with TRBD1 identical over 10 bases. The V gene end was trimmed by 3 bases and the J gene end by 7 bases; junction bases not matched to a gene: 9. The CDR3 is made up of 16 amino acids. CDR1 is ENHRY, CDR2 SYGVKD, per germline. The CDR3 DNA reads as TGTGCCATCAGTGAAAGAGGGACAGGGGCAGGGCAGCCCCAGCATTTT. Its translation is CAISERGTGAGQPQHF.

This chain connects TRBV6-6 to TRBJ2-5; either TRBD1 or TRBD2 may fit D (5 bases each). CDR1 MNHNY and CDR2 SVGAGI come from the germline V gene (reference sequence). V dropped 7 bases and J dropped 7 bases, with 19 bases sitting between them. There are 14 residues in the CDR3. CDR3 DNA: TGTGCCAGCACCCTGACGCCGGGACCCGGGACCCAGTACTTC. The encoded protein is CASTLTPGPGTQYF.

Of note for this clone: The same CDR3 is also encoded by other DNA sequences in this sample. This chain uses TRBV19 with TRBJ1-2, with unresolved D. CDR1 and CDR2 (germline): LNHDA, SQIVND (reference sequence). V lost 1 base and J 4 bases, leaving 4 bases between the germline ends. The CDR3 loop spans 12 amino acids. The CDR3 region is CASSIAAYGYTF. CDR3 bases: TGTGCCAGTAGTATAGCGGCCTATGGCTACACCTTC.

The chain combines TRBV18 with TRBJ1-5; D is possibly TRBD1 (6 bases). Trimming left V 3 bases short and J 1 base short, with 13 bases between. Germline CDR1 reads KGHSH; CDR2 reads LQKENI. The length of the CDR3 is 16 residues. The CDR3 reads CASSPRTDPSNQPQHF. CDR3 nucleotides: TGTGCCAGCTCACCCCGGACAGATCCGAGCAATCAGCCCCAGCATTTT.

V is TRBV28 and J is TRBJ1-1; D unresolved. CDR1 is MDHEN, CDR2 SYDVKM, per germline. The CDR3 is made up of 13 amino acids. Trimming removed 7 bases at V and 0 bases at J, with 9 bases between. Written as DNA, the CDR3 is TGTGCCAGCACCGTTAACATGAACACTGAAGCTTTCTTT. It yields the protein CASTVNMNTEAFF.

The chain joins TRBV27 to TRBJ2-6; unclear D gene. Trimming left V 4 bases short and J 1 base short, with 11 bases between. The length of the CDR3 is 16 residues. Germline CDR1 MNHEY, CDR2 SMNVEV (reference sequence). This CDR3 reads CASSSGRLSGANVLTF. The CDR3 coding sequence is TGTGCCAGCAGTTCTGGTCGATTATCTGGGGCCAACGTCCTGACTTTC.

A few counts support this clone. In nucleotides, the CDR3 is TGTGCCTGGAGTGTAACGGCAGTCAAGAACACTGAAGCTTTCTTT. Translated, it gives CAWSVTAVKNTEAFF. The chain carries TRBV30 and TRBJ1-1; D is uncertain. Trimming left V 0 bases short and J 1 base short, with 12 bases between. The CDR3 has 15 residues. Germline V gives CDR1 GTSNPN, CDR2 SVGIG (reference sequence).

This rearrangement joins TRBV5-4 to TRBJ2-3, with no clear D. Per germline, CDR1 SGHNT and CDR2 YYREEE (reference sequence). The CDR3 is made up of 14 amino acids. The V end lost 4 bases, the J end lost 3 bases, and 12 bases lay between the germline ends. Written as DNA, the CDR3 is TGTGCCAGCAGCCCCGGGCTTGGAACAGATACGCAGTATTTT. The encoded protein is CASSPGLGTDTQYF. Supplemented by reference TRBV5-4 and TRBJ2-3, the full variable domain reads ETGVTQSPTHLIKTRGQQVTLRCSSQSGHNTVSWYQQALGQGPQFIFQYYREEENGRGNFPPRFSGLQFPNYSSELNVNALELDDSALYLCASSPGLGTDTQYFGPGTRLTVL.

The CDR3 sequence: CASSYSQGGSTEAFF. In DNA form, the CDR3 reads TGTGCCAGCAGTTACTCCCAAGGAGGGAGCACTGAAGCTTTCTTT. The V gene is TRBV6-5, the J gene TRBJ1-1, with D hard to call. The germline V gene has CDR1 MNHEY and CDR2 SVGAGI. This CDR3 has 15 amino acids. V lost 0 bases and J 4 bases, leaving 12 bases between the germline ends.

The chain joins TRBV18 to TRBJ2-1; no firm D call. This CDR3 contains 13 residues. Germline V CDR1 and CDR2: KGHSH, LQKENI. Trimming took 2 bases from V and 8 from J, leaving 10 bases between them. CDR3: CASSPSRSHEQFF. The CDR3 DNA sequence: TGTGCCAGCTCACCATCCAGGTCCCATGAGCAGTTCTTC.

This chain uses TRBV4-3 with TRBJ1-4; D uncertain. The germline V gene encodes CDR1 LGHNA and CDR2 YSLEER. The CDR3 length is 16 residues. Trimming stripped 0 bases from V and 0 bases from J, with 8 bases between. The CDR3 loop reads CASSQEIVATNEKLFF. In DNA form, the CDR3 reads TGCGCCAGCAGCCAAGAGATAGTGGCAACTAATGAAAAACTGTTTTTT.

The count of this clone is one. The rearrangement joins TRBV7-9 to TRBJ2-7, with D possibly being TRBD2 (6 bases). Trimming cost V 4 bases and J 6 bases, with 16 bases left between them. CDR1 is SEHNR, CDR2 FQNEAQ, per germline (reference sequence). This CDR3 region has 14 residues. The chain's CDR3 is CASSSVLGDSEQYF. The CDR3 region has the DNA TGTGCCAGCAGCTCCGTACTAGGGGACTCCGAGCAGTACTTC.

This clone was recorded only once. This chain links TRBV7-2 with TRBJ2-3; the match to TRBD2 covers 9 bases. The CDR3 length is 15 residues. Per the germline V gene, CDR1 is SGHTA and CDR2 is FQGNSA. With 3 bases clipped from V and 1 base from J, the junction kept 2 bases outside the gene matches. The CDR3 nucleotides read TGTGCCAGCAGCTTTTGGACTAGCGGCACAGATACGCAGTATTTT. Its protein is CASSFWTSGTDTQYF.

The V call is TRBV27, the J call TRBJ1-1, with D possibly TRBD1 on 6 matching bases. Germline CDR1 is MNHEY and CDR2 is SMNVEV (reference sequence). V shed 3 bases and J shed 2 bases, with 16 bases lying between them. This CDR3 has 16 amino acids. The CDR3 DNA reads as TGTGCCAGCAGTTTTCGGTCGGGGGCGCGTAACACTGAAGCTTTCTTT. It encodes CASSFRSGARNTEAFF.